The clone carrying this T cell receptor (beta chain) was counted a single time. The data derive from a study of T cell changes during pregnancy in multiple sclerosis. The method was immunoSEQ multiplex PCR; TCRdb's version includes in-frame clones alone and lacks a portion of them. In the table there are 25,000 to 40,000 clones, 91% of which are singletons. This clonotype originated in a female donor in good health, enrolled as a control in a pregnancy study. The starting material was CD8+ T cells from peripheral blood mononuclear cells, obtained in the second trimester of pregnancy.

CDR3 protein: CASSPGQKYNEQFF. The CDR3 coding sequence is TGTGCCAGCAGCCCAGGACAGAAATACAATGAGCAGTTCTTC. This sequence joins TRBV9 and TRBJ2-1, with a weak D call TRBD1 (6 bases). Between the trimmed V and J ends, which lost 4 bases and 4 bases, there was a span of 12 bases. The CDR3 runs 14 residues. CDR1 SGDLS and CDR2 YYNGEE come from the germline V gene.